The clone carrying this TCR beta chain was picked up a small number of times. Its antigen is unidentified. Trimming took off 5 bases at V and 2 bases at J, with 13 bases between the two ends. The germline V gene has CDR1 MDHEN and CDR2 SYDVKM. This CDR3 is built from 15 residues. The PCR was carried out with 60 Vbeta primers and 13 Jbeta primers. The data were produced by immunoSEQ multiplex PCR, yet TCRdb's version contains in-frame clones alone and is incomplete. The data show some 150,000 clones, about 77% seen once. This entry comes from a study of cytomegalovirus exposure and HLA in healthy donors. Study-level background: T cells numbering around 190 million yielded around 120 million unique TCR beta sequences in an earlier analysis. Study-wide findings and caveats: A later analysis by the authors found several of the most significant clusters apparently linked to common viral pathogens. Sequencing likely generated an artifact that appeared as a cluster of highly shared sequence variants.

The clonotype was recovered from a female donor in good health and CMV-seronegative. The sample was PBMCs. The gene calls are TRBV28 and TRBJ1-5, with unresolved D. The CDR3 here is CASSTLGGGNQPQHF. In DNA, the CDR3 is TGTGCCAGCAGTACCTTAGGAGGCGGCAATCAGCCCCAGCATTTT.